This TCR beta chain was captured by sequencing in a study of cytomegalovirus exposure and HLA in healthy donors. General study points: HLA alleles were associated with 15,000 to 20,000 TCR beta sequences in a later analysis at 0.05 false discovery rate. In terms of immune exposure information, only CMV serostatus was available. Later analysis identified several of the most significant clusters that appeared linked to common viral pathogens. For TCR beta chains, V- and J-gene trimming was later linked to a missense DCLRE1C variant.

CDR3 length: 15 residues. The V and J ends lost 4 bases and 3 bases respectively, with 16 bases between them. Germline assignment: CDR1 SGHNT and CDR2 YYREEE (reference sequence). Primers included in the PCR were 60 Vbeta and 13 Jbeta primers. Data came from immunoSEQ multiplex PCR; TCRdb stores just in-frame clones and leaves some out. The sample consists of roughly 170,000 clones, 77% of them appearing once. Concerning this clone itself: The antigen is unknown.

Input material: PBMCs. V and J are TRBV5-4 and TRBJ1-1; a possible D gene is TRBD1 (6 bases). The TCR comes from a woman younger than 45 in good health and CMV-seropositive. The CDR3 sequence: CASSPSGTYDTEAFF. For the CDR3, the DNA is TGTGCCAGCAGCCCGTCCGGGACATACGACACTGAAGCTTTCTTT.